This T cell receptor beta chain was sequenced in a study of blood T cell repertoires in COVID-19 (dated by TCRdb to 2018 to 2020). Background on the whole study: The collaborator samples originated in the United States, Italy and Spain and spanned the acute and convalescent phases of COVID-19. The material from the prospective study consisted of cDNA or gDNA derived from T cells, B-cell-depleted T cells, or PBMCs. The dataset comprised deeply sampled blood TCRbeta repertoires from subjects exposed to, actively infected with, or recovered from COVID-19. The repertoires were released in a freely available public database intended as a resource for research on the immune response to SARS-CoV-2. The samples were drawn from two sources: the first 160 participants of the ongoing ImmuneRACE study, and 1,200 or so subjects contributed by 6 global collaborators. Sample metadata almost always included a de-identified subject ID, COVID-19 status, age in years and sex. Where HLA class I and class II types were available, the types were taken from metadata supplied by the sample provider, not from assay-based typing.

Overall study outcomes, separate from this receptor: The amount of clinical and demographic metadata varied by source and participant and was provided uncurated.

The germline V and J ends show losses of 8 bases and 4 bases respectively, and no gene match explains 11 bases of the junction. The germline V gene (reference sequence) sets CDR1 to LNHDA and CDR2 to SQIVND. There are 15 amino acids in the CDR3, from cysteine to phenylalanine inclusive. Just the 45-base CDR3 DNA is kept, in frame starting at base 1. In Seattle, one collaborating source enrolled patients while the infection was active and tracked those patients longitudinally over the course of disease. The collaborating institutions used their own protocols to collect whole blood in K2EDTA tubes. For TCRbeta analysis, collaborators shipped samples as frozen whole blood, isolated PBMCs, or DNA extracted from either of those sample types. TCRbeta CDR3 regions were amplified from genomic DNA by means of the immunoSEQ Assay, a bias-controlled multiplex PCR. The published analysis was carried out like this. The number of nucleated cells in each sample was estimated from the amplification of reference gene primers within the assay. To quantify the absolute abundance of each unique TCRbeta CDR3 rearrangement, sequence reads were collapsed and filtered. Productive Simpson clonality was computed per sample as the square root of Simpson's diversity index over productive rearrangements. The table was pulled from immuneACCESS by TCRdb, which kept in-frame rearrangements only. Such tables lose some clones; where checked, under half of the loss comes from unresolved V genes, and the rest has no known cause. V, J and clone size were drawn from that table, and D and trimming were deduced from the DNA. The sample table contains roughly 230,000 clones; only one count was recorded for roughly 85% of them. Less than 6.5% of the sample comes from the top ten.

Notes on this clone: The antigen it recognizes is unknown. The record has no base qualities; no much larger clone is one base away.

The receptor was isolated from a man aged 45-65 years with COVID-19, enrolled during active disease. The V and J segments used are TRBV19 and TRBJ1-2, and 9 junctional nucleotides match TRBD1. Material: peripheral blood. This receptor carries the CDR3 CASSESGTGIYGYTF. The DNA sequence is given as TGTGCCAGTTCTGAATCAGGGACAGGGATCTATGGCTACACCTTC.